The T cell receptor (beta chain) described here comes from a study of CXCR3-negative and CXCR3-positive naive CD8 T cells. Across the study: The total count of TRB reads reached around 130 million, and each library contributed about 1.5 +/- 0.3 million.

Points on this clonotype: The antigen is unknown.

cDNA libraries for TRB were generated by 5' RACE incorporating UMI labels. Following a re-call of the 5' RACE reads, TCRdb has one entry per CDR3 protein and lacks DNA. The sample data list some 41,000 distinct CDR3 sequences. Study-wide results and caveats: With surface CD5 comparable between naive subsets, TCR strength was estimated using properties derived from the TRB CDR3. Most assays used freshly isolated PBMCs, as cryopreservation partially reduced CXCR3.

Every individual CD8+ T cell subset underwent sorting in triplicate at 250,000 to 300,000 cells apiece. The source material was memory CD8+ T cells from blood. The sequence was obtained from a human donor in good health. Some clones in this sample may be carry-over from other donors' samples.

The CDR3 reads CASRPGRGDPNTGELFF. The chain is built from TRBV12-3 or TRBV12-4 and TRBJ2-2; TCRdb proposes TRBD2, but this gene call is untestable without DNA. This CDR3 has 17 amino acids.